Below are 11 T cell receptor beta chains sequenced from a single sample in a study of T cell changes during pregnancy in multiple sclerosis. Clones were sequenced by immunoSEQ multiplex PCR, and TCRdb holds only the in-frame ones, with some missing. The sample holds around 60,000 clones; roughly 93% are singletons and the top ten take under 2%. Sequenced material: peripheral blood, taken after pregnancy. Every receptor here comes from a female donor with multiple sclerosis, enrolled in a pregnancy study.

The chain couples TRBV4-1 to TRBJ1-1; D perhaps matches TRBD1 (6 bases). Per the germline V gene, CDR1 is MGHRA and CDR2 is YSYEKL. V was cut by 5 bases and J by 4 bases, with 8 bases left in between. This CDR3 has 12 residues. The CDR3 nucleotides are TGCGCCAGCAGCGGGGGCACCACTGAAGCTTTCTTT. Its protein is CASSGGTTEAFF.

This clone was observed once. The chain uses TRBV6-6 and TRBJ2-7; 10 bases map to TRBD2. CDR1 and CDR2 from the germline V gene are MNHNY and SVGAGI (reference sequence). This CDR3 is 16 amino acids long. V shed 10 bases, J shed 1 base, and the junction held 13 bases outside the gene matches. Here the CDR3 reads CAIGGRGLAPSYEQYF. The CDR3 DNA is TGTGCCATAGGGGGGAGGGGACTAGCGCCTTCCTACGAGCAGTACTTC.

The J gene is TRBJ1-1, the V gene TRBV19; the D is unclear. The CDR3 is 13 amino acids. V lost 5 bases to trimming and J lost 6 bases, with 13 bases between them. Germline V gives CDR1 LNHDA, CDR2 SQIVND (reference sequence). The DNA of the CDR3 is TGTGCCAGTAGTTCAGGTGGGAGCGCTGAAGCTTTCTTT. Its translation is CASSSGGSAEAFF.

V and J are TRBV6-5 and TRBJ2-7; 10 bases match TRBD2. From germline, CDR1 is MNHEY and CDR2 SVGAGI. J gave up 0 bases and V 4 bases, and 3 bases lay outside the gene matches. CDR3 length equals 15 residues. The CDR3 spells CASSSLAGTSYEQYF. The CDR3 region has the DNA TGTGCCAGCAGTTCACTAGCGGGGACCTCCTACGAGCAGTACTTC.

The chain joins TRBV30 to TRBJ2-5, with TRBD1 matching 8 bases. Looked up from germline, CDR1 is GTSNPN and CDR2 is SVGIG (reference sequence). The CDR3 has 13 amino acids. J gave up 5 bases and V 2 bases, and 4 bases lay outside the gene matches. In DNA, the CDR3 is TGTGCCTGGAGTCCAGGGGGCGCGGAGACCCAGTACTTC. Translating gives CAWSPGGAETQYF.

This chain uses TRBV14 with TRBJ2-2; 7 positions agree with TRBD2. Germline V gives CDR1 SGHDN, CDR2 FVKESK. Trimming cost V 8 bases and J 6 bases; bases outside gene matches: 9. This CDR3 has 14 residues. This chain's CDR3 is CASAIRGRAGELFF. CDR3 nucleotide sequence: TGTGCCAGCGCCATCCGGGGGAGGGCCGGGGAGCTGTTTTTT.

This clone was observed a single time. The V call is TRBV2, the J call TRBJ2-2; 9 positions match TRBD2. The CDR3 runs to 13 residues. The V gene end was trimmed by 6 bases and the J gene end by 6 bases; junction bases not matched to a gene: 2. The germline CDR1 and CDR2 sequences are SNHLY and FYNNEI. CDR3 residues: CASSKREAGELFF. CDR3 bases: TGTGCCAGCAGCAAGCGGGAGGCCGGGGAGCTGTTTTTT.

This rearrangement joins TRBV2 to TRBJ2-7, with 12 bases identical to TRBD2. Per the germline V gene, CDR1 is SNHLY and CDR2 is FYNNEI. J was trimmed by 2 bases and V by 3 bases; bases with no gene match: 2. The CDR3 extends over 15 amino acids. In nucleotides, the CDR3 is TGTGCCAGCAGTGAGTGGACTAGCGGGACCTACGAGCAGTACTTC. As protein: CASSEWTSGTYEQYF. Filled out from reference TRBV2 and TRBJ2-7, the complete variable domain reads EPEVTQTPSHQVTQMGQEVILRCVPISNHLYFYWYRQILGQKVEFLVSFYNNEISEKSEIFDDQFSVERPDGSNFTLKIRSTKLEDSAMYFCASSEWTSGTYEQYFGPGTRLTVT.

This clone occurred once. The rearrangement links TRBV4-1 to TRBJ1-2, with 7 nucleotides matching TRBD1. CDR1 and CDR2 from the germline V gene are MGHRA and YSYEKL. The CDR3 has 14 residues. Trimming removed 1 base from V and 6 bases from J; junction bases left unmatched: 5. The DNA for the CDR3 is TGCGCCAGCAGCCAAGTCACAGGGGCTGATGGCTACACCTTC. Its protein product is CASSQVTGADGYTF.

This chain joins TRBV19 and TRBJ1-1; D perhaps matches TRBD1 (6 bases). Germline V gives CDR1 LNHDA, CDR2 SQIVND (reference sequence). V was shortened by 3 bases and J by 0 bases, with 8 bases between the two germline ends. The CDR3 runs 14 residues. CDR3: CASSITGMNTEAFF. The DNA of the CDR3 is TGTGCCAGTAGTATCACAGGGATGAACACTGAAGCTTTCTTT.

CDR3 DNA: TGCGCCAGCAGCCAGGATAGCGGGAGCTACGAGCAGTACTTC. It translates to CASSQDSGSYEQYF. The genes are TRBV4-3 and TRBJ2-7; 9 bases match TRBD2. This CDR3 spans 14 amino acids. J was trimmed by 3 bases and V by 3 bases; bases with no gene match: 3. CDR1 is LGHNA, CDR2 YSLEER, per germline.